This record covers a single T cell receptor beta chain. Its antigen is undetermined. The source of the sample is a study of T cell responses to AZD1222 COVID-19 vaccine. Study results and limitations: The donors showed a predominance of white British ancestry and of females, with possible underestimation of clonal diversity. Repertoire sampling was restricted to post-peak T cell response timepoints. With two AZD1222 doses given, Spike-specific TCR breadth and depth both rose.

Germline loops: CDR1 KGHDR, CDR2 SFDVKD. The length of the CDR3 is 14 residues. Deletions cut 7 bases from V and 6 bases from J, with 15 bases between. Profiled with immunoSEQ multiplex PCR; TCRdb holds only in-frame clones, not every one. In the table there are approximately 49,000 clones, 79% of which are singletons. This clonotype was obtained from an adult in good health. V is TRBV24-1 and J is TRBJ2-1, with D maybe TRBD1 (6 bases). Sample: peripheral blood, taken on day 0 of MenACWY control vaccination. The CDR3 region has the DNA TGTGCCACCAGCCGAACAGGGTCTGTCAATGAGCAGTTCTTC. The encoded protein is CATSRTGSVNEQFF.